The clone carrying this TCR beta chain was detected a few times. Its antigen is as yet unknown. This entry comes from a study of T cell clones after liver transplantation. Whole-study context: Until 12-24 months post-transplant, subjects got standard immunosuppression and no induction. Samples came pre-transplant, pre-randomization before withdrawal, and post-randomization after withdrawal ended.

Sorting of unstimulated PBMCs yielded separate CD3+CD4+ and CD3+CD8+ fractions. General observations from the study: Conclusions were preliminary, with small, heterogeneous patient groups.

Sequencing used immunoSEQ multiplex PCR; TCRdb keeps in-frame clones, though not all of them. The sample includes tens of thousands of clones, around four fifths seen only once; the top ten take less than 3%. Germline V CDR1 and CDR2: SQVTM, ANQGSEA. Trimming cost V 3 bases and J 4 bases, with 11 bases left between them. The CDR3 totals 13 residues. The chain joins TRBV29-1 to TRBJ2-3; D perhaps matches TRBD1 (5 bases). The sequencing used CD4+ T cells from blood, collected at the 22-month timepoint. The TCR was taken from a human patient who received a liver transplant. Some T cells may have originated in the graft donor. The CDR3 loop is CSVDQGFADTQYF. Written as DNA, the CDR3 is TGCAGCGTTGATCAGGGTTTTGCAGATACGCAGTATTTT.